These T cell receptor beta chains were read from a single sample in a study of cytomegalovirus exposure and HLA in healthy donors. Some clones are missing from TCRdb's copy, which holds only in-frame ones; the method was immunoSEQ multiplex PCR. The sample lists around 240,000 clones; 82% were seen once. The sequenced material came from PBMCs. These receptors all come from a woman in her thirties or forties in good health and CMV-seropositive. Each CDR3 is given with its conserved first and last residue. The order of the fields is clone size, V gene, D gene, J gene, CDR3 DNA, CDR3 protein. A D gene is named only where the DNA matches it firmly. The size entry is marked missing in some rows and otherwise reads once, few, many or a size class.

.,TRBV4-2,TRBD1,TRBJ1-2,TGTGCCAGCAGCCCTGGGACAGGGGGCACTGGCTACACCTTC,CASSPGTGGTGYTF
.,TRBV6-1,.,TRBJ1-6,TGTGCCAGCAGTGCCTCCGGCGGGGTTTGGGATAATTCACCCCTCCACTTT,CASSASGGVWDNSPLHF
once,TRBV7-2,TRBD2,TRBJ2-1,TGTGCCAGCAGCTTAGAGGTAGCGGGGCGCAATGAGCAGTTCTTC,CASSLEVAGRNEQFF
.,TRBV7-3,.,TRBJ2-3,TGTGCCAGCAGCTTAAGTAGCGAAAGCACAGATACGCAGTATTTT,CASSLSSESTDTQYF
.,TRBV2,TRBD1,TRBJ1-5,TGTGCCAGCAGACACGGACAGGGTGGTCAGCCCCAGCATTTT,CASRHGQGGQPQHF
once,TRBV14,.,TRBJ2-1,TGTGCCAGCAGCCAAGAAAAGGGGTACAATGAGCAGTTCTTC,CASSQEKGYNEQFF
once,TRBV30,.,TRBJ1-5,TGTGCCTGGAGTGAGACAGAGAATCAGCCTCAGCATTTT,CAWSETENQPQHF
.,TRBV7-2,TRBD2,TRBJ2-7,TGTGCCAGCAGCAAAGCGGGAGGGCCGGTTGAGCAGTACTTC,CASSKAGGPVEQYF
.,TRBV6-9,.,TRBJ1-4,TGTGCCGGTGGTAGTAATGAAAAACTGTTTTTT,CAGGSNEKLFF
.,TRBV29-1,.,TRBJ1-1,TGCAGCGTTCGTCCGAGCTTGAACACTGAAGCTTTCTTT,CSVRPSLNTEAFF
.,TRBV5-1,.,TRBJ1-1,TGCGCCAGCAGGAGGGATCCAAACACTGAAGCTTTCTTT,CASRRDPNTEAFF
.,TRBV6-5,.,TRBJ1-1,TGTGCCAGCATGTATTTGAACACTGAAGCTTTCTTT,CASMYLNTEAFF
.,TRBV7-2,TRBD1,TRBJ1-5,TGTGCCAGCAGCTTAGCGCCCTACAGGGGCAGGGGCAATCAGCCCCAGCATTTT,CASSLAPYRGRGNQPQHF
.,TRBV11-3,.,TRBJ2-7,TGTGCCAGCAGCTGGGCTGGGGGGAGCTACGAGCAGTACTTC,CASSWAGGSYEQYF
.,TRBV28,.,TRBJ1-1,TGTGCCAGCAGTTCCCAGGGTAGACTGAACACTGAAGCTTTCTTT,CASSSQGRLNTEAFF
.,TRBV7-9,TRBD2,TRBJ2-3,TGTGCCAGCAGCTTAGATGGCCGACTAGCGGGAGTGGCAGATACGCAGTATTTT,CASSLDGRLAGVADTQYF
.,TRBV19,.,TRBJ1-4,TGTGCCAGTATGGGCAGATCTAATGAAAAACTGTTTTTT,CASMGRSNEKLFF
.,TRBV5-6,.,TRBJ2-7,TGTGCCAGCAGCCCGGCGATTAAGACAGTTTACGAGCAGTACTTC,CASSPAIKTVYEQYF
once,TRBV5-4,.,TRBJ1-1,TGTGCCAGCAGCTTACAGGGAACGGGCACTGAAGCTTTCTTT,CASSLQGTGTEAFF
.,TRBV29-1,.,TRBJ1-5,TGCAGCGTTGGACAGGTTGCAAATCAGCCCCAGCATTTT,CSVGQVANQPQHF
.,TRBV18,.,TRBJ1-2,TGTGCCAGCTCACCCCAGGGATATGGGGATGGCTACACCTTC,CASSPQGYGDGYTF
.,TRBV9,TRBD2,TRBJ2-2,TGTGCCAGCAGCGATGGCAGCGGGAGGATCGAGGAGCTGTTTTTT,CASSDGSGRIEELFF